This T cell receptor beta chain was identified in a study of T cell clones after liver transplantation. Study in general: HCV positivity affected three of eight recipients; the rest lacked autoimmune or viral indications. Without induction therapy, subjects received standard immunosuppression until 12-24 months post-transplant.

Study-wide findings and caveats: Migration into the graft, not deletion, may explain lost graft donor-reactive T cells. The donor-reactive repertoire was only partly measurable in a couple of subjects, lacking donor cells.

In the case of this clone: Antigen specificity is unknown.

In germline, CDR1 is SNHLY, CDR2 FYNNEI. There are 13 residues in the CDR3. The V and J ends lost 6 bases and 9 bases, in that order; junction bases with no gene match: 6. Data came from immunoSEQ multiplex PCR; TCRdb stores just in-frame clones and leaves some out. This sample has 55,000 to 75,000 clones; nearly 95% occur once, and the top ten carry over 0.9%. The source was CD4+ T cells from blood, collected approximately 26 months after liver transplant. V usage is TRBV2 and J usage is TRBJ2-1, with 9 bases identical to TRBD1. The receptor was derived from a human patient who received a liver transplant. Some T cells may be transferred from the graft donor. CDR3 protein: CASSDGTGLEQFF. CDR3 in DNA: TGTGCCAGCAGCGACGGGACAGGGCTTGAGCAGTTCTTC.